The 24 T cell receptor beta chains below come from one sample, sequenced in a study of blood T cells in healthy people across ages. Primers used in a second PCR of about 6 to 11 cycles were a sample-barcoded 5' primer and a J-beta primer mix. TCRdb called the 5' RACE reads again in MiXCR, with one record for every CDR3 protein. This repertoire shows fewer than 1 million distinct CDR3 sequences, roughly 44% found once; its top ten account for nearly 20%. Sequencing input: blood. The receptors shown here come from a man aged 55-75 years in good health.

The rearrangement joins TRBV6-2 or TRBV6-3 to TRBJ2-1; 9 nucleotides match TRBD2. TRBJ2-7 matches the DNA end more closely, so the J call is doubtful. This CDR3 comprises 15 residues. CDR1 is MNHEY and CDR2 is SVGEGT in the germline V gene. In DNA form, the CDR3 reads TGTGCCAGCAGCCCGAGCGGGGGGCTGGACAATGAGCAGTACTTC. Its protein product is CASSPSGGLDNEQYF.

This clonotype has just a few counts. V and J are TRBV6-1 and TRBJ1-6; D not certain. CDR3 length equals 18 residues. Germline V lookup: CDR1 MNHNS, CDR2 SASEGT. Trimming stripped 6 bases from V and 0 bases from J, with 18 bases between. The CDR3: CASRSSQQLSSYNSPLHF. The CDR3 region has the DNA TGTGCCAGCAGATCATCTCAGCAGTTGTCCTCCTATAATTCACCCCTCCACTTT.

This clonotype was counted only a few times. The CDR3 DNA is TGCAGCGCTGGAGGGGCCAATGAGCAGTTCTTC. Its translation: CSAGGANEQFF. The V and J genes are TRBV29-1 and TRBJ2-1; D is perhaps TRBD2 (6 bases). Trimming left V 7 bases short and J 6 bases short, with 10 bases between. Per germline, CDR1 SQVTM and CDR2 ANQGSEA. This CDR3 has 11 amino acids.

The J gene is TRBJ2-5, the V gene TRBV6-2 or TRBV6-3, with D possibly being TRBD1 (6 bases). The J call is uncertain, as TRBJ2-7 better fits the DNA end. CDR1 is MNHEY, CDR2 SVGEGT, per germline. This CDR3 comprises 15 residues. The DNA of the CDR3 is TGTGCCAGCAGAAAGGACCAAGGGGGTTCTTACGAGCAGTACTTC. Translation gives CASRKDQGGSYEQYF.

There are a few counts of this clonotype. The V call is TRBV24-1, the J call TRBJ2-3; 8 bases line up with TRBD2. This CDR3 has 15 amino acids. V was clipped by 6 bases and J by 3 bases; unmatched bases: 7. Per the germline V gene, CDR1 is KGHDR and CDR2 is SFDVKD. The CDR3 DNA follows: TGTGCCACCAGTCGGGGGGGCCTCGAAACAGATACGCAGTATTTT. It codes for CATSRGGLETDTQYF.

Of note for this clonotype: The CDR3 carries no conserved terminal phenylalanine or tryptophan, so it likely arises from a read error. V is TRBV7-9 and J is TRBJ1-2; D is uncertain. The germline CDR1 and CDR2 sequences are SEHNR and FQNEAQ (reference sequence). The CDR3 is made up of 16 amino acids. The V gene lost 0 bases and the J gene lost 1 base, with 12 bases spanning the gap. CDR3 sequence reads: CASSLAQTKSNYGYTY. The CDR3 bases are TGTGCCAGCAGCTTAGCGCAAACAAAGAGTAACTATGGCTACACCTAC.

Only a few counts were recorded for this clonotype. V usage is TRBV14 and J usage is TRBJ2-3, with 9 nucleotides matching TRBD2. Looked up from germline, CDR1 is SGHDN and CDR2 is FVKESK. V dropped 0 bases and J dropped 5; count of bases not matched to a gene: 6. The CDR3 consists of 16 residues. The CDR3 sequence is CASSQEALAGLDTQYF. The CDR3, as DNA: TGTGCCAGCAGCCAAGAGGCTCTAGCGGGGTTAGATACGCAGTATTTT.

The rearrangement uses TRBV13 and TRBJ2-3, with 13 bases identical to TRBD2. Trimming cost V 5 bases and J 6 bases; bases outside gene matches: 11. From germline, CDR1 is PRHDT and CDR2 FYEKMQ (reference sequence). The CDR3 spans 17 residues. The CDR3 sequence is CASSPEGLAGTPDTQYF. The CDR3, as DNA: TGTGCCAGCAGCCCAGAGGGACTAGCGGGGACCCCGGATACGCAGTATTTT.

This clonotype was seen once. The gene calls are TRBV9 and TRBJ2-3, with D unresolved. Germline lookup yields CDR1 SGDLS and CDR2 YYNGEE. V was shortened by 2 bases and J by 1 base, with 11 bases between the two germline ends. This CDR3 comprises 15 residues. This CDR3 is CASSVSYSGTDTQYF. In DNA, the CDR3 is TGTGCCAGCAGCGTCAGCTACTCTGGCACAGATACGCAGTATTTT.

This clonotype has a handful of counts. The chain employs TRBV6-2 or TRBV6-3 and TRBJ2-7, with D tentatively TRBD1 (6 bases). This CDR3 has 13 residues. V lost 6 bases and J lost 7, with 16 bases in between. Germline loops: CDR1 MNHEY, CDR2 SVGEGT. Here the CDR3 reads CASSPGTTLEQYF. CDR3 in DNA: TGTGCCAGCAGCCCCGGGACAACTTTGGAGCAGTACTTC.

CDR3 protein: CASSHGQGYQETQYF. CDR3 coding DNA: TGCGCCAGCAGCCACGGCCAGGGGTACCAAGAGACCCAGTACTTC. The chain has TRBV4-3 and TRBJ2-5, with D possibly being TRBD1 (6 bases). Germline assignment: CDR1 LGHNA and CDR2 YSLEER. CDR3 length: 15 amino acids. Trimming stripped 3 bases from V and 0 bases from J, with 11 bases between.

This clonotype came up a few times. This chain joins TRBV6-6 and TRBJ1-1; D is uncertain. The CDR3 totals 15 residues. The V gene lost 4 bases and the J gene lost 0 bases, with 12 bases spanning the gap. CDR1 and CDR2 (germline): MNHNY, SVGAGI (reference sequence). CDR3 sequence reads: CASSLGVGVNTEAFF. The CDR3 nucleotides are TGTGCCAGCAGTTTAGGAGTAGGAGTGAACACTGAAGCTTTCTTT.

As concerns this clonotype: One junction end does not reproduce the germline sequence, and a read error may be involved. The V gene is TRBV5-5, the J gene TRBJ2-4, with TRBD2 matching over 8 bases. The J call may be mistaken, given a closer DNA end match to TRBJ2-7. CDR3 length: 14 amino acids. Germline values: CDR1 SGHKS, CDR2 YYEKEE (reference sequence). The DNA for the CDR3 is TGTGCCAGCCGCTTTACTAGCGGCGACTACGAGCAGTACTTC. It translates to CASRFTSGDYEQYF.

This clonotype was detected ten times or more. In DNA, the CDR3 is TGTGCCAGTACCAAATGGGGATATGGTCAGCCCCAGCATTTT. It yields the protein CASTKWGYGQPQHF. The chain joins TRBV19 to TRBJ1-5; D is unresolved. The CDR3 is 14 amino acids. Germline V gives CDR1 LNHDA, CDR2 SQIVND (reference sequence). Between the trimmed V and J ends, which lost 7 bases and 6 bases, there was a span of 16 bases.

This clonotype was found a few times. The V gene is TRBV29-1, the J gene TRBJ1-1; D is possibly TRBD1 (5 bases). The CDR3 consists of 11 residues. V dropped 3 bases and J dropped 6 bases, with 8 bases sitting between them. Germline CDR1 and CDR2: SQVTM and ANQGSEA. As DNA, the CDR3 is TGCAGCGTTGACAGGGCCCCTGAAGCTTTCTTT. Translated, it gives CSVDRAPEAFF.

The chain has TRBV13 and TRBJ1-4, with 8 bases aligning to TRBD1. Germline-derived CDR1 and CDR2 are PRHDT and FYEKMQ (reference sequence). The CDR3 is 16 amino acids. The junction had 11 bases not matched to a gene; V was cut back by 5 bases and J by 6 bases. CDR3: CASSRRSGGVDEKLFF. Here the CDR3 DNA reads TGTGCCAGCAGCAGACGTTCAGGGGGCGTCGATGAAAAACTGTTTTTT.

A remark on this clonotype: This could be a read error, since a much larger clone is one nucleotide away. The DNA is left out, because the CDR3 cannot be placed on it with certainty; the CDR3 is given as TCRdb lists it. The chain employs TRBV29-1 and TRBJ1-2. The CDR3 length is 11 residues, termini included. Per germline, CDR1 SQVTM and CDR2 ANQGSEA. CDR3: CSVGLGNGHTF.

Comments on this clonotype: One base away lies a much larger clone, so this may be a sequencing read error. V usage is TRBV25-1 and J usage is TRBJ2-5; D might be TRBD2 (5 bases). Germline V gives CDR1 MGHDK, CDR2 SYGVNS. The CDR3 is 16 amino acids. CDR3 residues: CASSLSGSRTQETRYF. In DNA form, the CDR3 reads TGTGCCAGCAGTTTGTCGGGATCACGCACCCAAGAGACCCGGTACTTC.

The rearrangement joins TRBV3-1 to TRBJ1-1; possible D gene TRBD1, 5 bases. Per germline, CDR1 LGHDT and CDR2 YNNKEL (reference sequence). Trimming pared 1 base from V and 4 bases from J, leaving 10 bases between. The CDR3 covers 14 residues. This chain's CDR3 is CASSQVGASTEAFF. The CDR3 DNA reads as TGTGCCAGCAGCCAAGTAGGGGCGAGCACTGAAGCTTTCTTT.

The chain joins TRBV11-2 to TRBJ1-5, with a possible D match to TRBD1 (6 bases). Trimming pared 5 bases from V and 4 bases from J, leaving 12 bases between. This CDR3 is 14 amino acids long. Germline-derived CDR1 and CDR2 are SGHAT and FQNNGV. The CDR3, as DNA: TGTGCCAGCAGCACCGCGACAGGAAATCAGCCCCAGCATTTT. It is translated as CASSTATGNQPQHF. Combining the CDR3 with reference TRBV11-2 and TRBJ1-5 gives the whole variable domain EAGVAQSPRYKIIEKRQSVAFWCNPISGHATLYWYQQILGQGPKLLIQFQNNGVVDDSQLPKDRFSAERLKGVDSTLKIQPAKLEDSAVYLCASSTATGNQPQHFGDGTRLSIL.

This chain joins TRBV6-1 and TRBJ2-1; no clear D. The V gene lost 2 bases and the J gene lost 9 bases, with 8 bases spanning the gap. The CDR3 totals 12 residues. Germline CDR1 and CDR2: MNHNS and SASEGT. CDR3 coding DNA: TGTGCCAGCAGTGAATTGGTTGGTGAGCAGTTCTTC. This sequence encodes CASSELVGEQFF.

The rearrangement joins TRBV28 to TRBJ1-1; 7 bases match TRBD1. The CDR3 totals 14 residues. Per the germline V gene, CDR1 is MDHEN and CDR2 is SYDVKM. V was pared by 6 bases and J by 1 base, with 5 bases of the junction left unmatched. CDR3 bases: TGTGCCAGCAGCCAGGGGGGGGCGAACACTGAAGCTTTCTTT. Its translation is CASSQGGANTEAFF.

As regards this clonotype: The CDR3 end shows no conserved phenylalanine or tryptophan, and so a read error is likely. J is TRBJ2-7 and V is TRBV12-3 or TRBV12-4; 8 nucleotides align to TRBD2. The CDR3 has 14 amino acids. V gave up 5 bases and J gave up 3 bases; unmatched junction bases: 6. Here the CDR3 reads CASSQSGGRYEQYL. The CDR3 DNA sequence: TGTGCCAGCAGTCAAAGCGGGGGCCGCTACGAGCAGTACTTG.

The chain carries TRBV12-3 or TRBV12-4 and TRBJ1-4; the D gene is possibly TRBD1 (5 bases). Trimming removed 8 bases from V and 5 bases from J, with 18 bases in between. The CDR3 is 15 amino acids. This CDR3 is CASRHSGTLNEKLFF. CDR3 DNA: TGTGCCAGCCGACACTCAGGGACCCTAAATGAAAAACTGTTTTTT.